These 10 T cell receptor beta chains were all obtained from the same sample, sequenced in a study of shared clonotypes between healthy human individuals. Profiled with immunoSEQ multiplex PCR; TCRdb holds only in-frame clones, not every one. In the table there are about 1 million clones, approximately 68% of which are singletons. Sequenced material: memory CD4+ T cells sorted from blood. Subset in this sample: CD45RA-negative fraction. Source of these receptors: a man younger than 35 in good health.

The chain is built from TRBV28 and TRBJ1-5; possible D gene TRBD1, 5 bases. CDR3 length: 16 amino acids. With 3 bases removed from V and 1 base from J, the gap between germline ends came to 13 bases. Germline V CDR1 and CDR2: MDHEN, SYDVKM. This chain's CDR3 is CASSLVQGASNQPQHF. The CDR3 DNA sequence: TGTGCCAGCAGTTTGGTACAAGGGGCAAGCAATCAGCCCCAGCATTTT.

This chain joins TRBV19 and TRBJ1-6, with unresolved D. Looked up from germline, CDR1 is LNHDA and CDR2 is SQIVND (reference sequence). V was shortened by 1 base and J by 8 bases, with 15 bases between the two germline ends. CDR3 length: 16 amino acids. This CDR3 reads CASSIGGQVLYSPLHF. CDR3 sequence (DNA): TGTGCCAGTAGTATAGGAGGGCAGGTATTGTATTCACCCCTCCACTTT.

The chain has TRBV30 and TRBJ1-5; tentative D call: TRBD1 (6 bases). The CDR3 totals 16 residues. Trimming took off 2 bases at V and 0 bases at J, with 14 bases between the two ends. Looked up from germline, CDR1 is GTSNPN and CDR2 is SVGIG (reference sequence). As DNA, the CDR3 is TGTGCCTGGAGTTACTCAGGGGCACATAGCAATCAGCCCCAGCATTTT. It yields the protein CAWSYSGAHSNQPQHF.

The V and J genes are TRBV6-5 and TRBJ2-1; D may be TRBD2 (6 bases). The CDR3 sequence is 15 residues long. Per germline, CDR1 MNHEY and CDR2 SVGAGI. V dropped 1 base and J dropped 4 bases, with 11 bases sitting between them. The CDR3 reads CASSYWGEPYNEQFF. The CDR3 bases are TGTGCCAGCAGTTACTGGGGGGAACCGTACAATGAGCAGTTCTTC.

There are many counts of this clone. The chain is built from TRBV28 and TRBJ2-2, with TRBD1 as a possible D gene (5 bases). Germline V CDR1 and CDR2: MDHEN, SYDVKM. V was shortened by 6 bases and J by 7 bases, with 15 bases between the two germline ends. The CDR3 is made up of 14 amino acids. The CDR3 DNA follows: TGTGCCAGCAGGCCTCAGGGCTTGGGCGGGGAGCTGTTTTTT. Its protein product is CASRPQGLGGELFF.

The V and J genes are TRBV5-6 and TRBJ1-1; D is perhaps TRBD1 (5 bases). The CDR3 covers 13 residues. CDR1 and CDR2 (germline): SGHDT, YYEEEE. Trimming cost V 5 bases and J 4 bases, with 12 bases left between them. For the CDR3, the DNA is TGTGCCAGCAGTGACAGCGCGATCACTGAAGCTTTCTTT. It encodes CASSDSAITEAFF.

The gene calls are TRBV27 and TRBJ1-3; D gene ambiguous. V lost 6 bases and J 3 bases, leaving 9 bases between the germline ends. CDR3 length equals 13 residues. The germline V gene has CDR1 MNHEY and CDR2 SMNVEV (reference sequence). In DNA form, the CDR3 reads TGTGCCAGCAGGGGTCTTGGTGGAAACACCATATATTTT. Its translation: CASRGLGGNTIYF.

The chain uses TRBV11-2 and TRBJ1-5, with a weak D call TRBD1 (6 bases). V was pared by 3 bases and J by 7 bases, with 13 bases between. CDR1 is SGHAT and CDR2 is FQNNGV in the germline V gene. The CDR3 contains 14 residues. The CDR3 nucleotides are TGTGCCAGCAGCTTTAGCCCGACAGGACAGCCCCAGCATTTT. This sequence encodes CASSFSPTGQPQHF.

Turning to this clone: A much larger clone sits a single nucleotide away, making a read error possible. The rearrangement uses TRBV18 and TRBJ2-7, with TRBD1 matching over 7 bases. Germline trimming cut 8 bases from V and 3 bases from J; bases unmatched to any gene: 4. This CDR3 spans 12 amino acids. The germline V gene has CDR1 KGHSH and CDR2 LQKENI. CDR3 bases: TGTGCCAGCCCAACAGGGGACTACGAGCAGTACTTC. This gives the protein CASPTGDYEQYF.

The V gene is TRBV15, the J gene TRBJ1-6, with a possible D match to TRBD1 (5 bases). Between the trimmed V and J ends, which lost 3 bases and 10 bases, there was a span of 10 bases. The germline V gene encodes CDR1 LNHNV and CDR2 YYDKDF (reference sequence). CDR3 length: 13 residues. The CDR3 DNA reads as TGTGCCACCAGCAGGGGGGTAGGCTCACCCCTCCACTTT. Amino acid sequence: CATSRGVGSPLHF.